This T cell receptor (beta chain) was sequenced in a study of OX40 agonist ivuxolimab in advanced cancers. Libraries were prepared by immunoSEQ multiplex PCR; TCRdb keeps only in-frame clonotypes and omits some of them. The repertoire holds some 11,000 clones, with around 80% as singletons. V was cut by 7 bases and J by 5 bases, with 17 bases left in between. Germline V gene sequence: CDR1 MNHEY, CDR2 SMNVEV (reference sequence). This CDR3 is 14 amino acids long. The V call is TRBV27, the J call TRBJ2-5; possible D gene TRBD1, 6 bases. Sequencing was performed on CD4+ or CD8+ T cells sorted from blood, taken in a trial of the OX40 agonist ivuxolimab. This receptor was obtained from an adult with an advanced solid tumor such as melanoma, head and neck, liver or kidney cancer. CDR3 amino acids: CASTPSGVSETQYF. The CDR3 DNA reads as TGTGCCAGCACCCCTTCAGGGGTTAGTGAGACCCAGTACTTC.